This passage covers 3 T cell receptor beta chains from one sample sequenced in a study of OX40 agonist ivuxolimab in advanced cancers. The protocol was immunoSEQ multiplex PCR, while the TCRdb copy is restricted to in-frame clones and leaves out a portion. This table has more than 45,000 clones, about 80% appearing once. The material was CD4+ or CD8+ T cells sorted from blood, obtained in a trial of the OX40 agonist ivuxolimab. The receptor set was obtained from an adult with an advanced solid tumor such as melanoma, head and neck, liver or kidney cancer.

This clone appeared a few times. J is TRBJ1-2 and V is TRBV19; D remains ambiguous. With 2 bases removed from V and 8 bases from J, the gap between germline ends came to 6 bases. The CDR3 has 11 residues. The germline gives CDR1 LNHDA, CDR2 SQIVND (reference sequence). As DNA, the CDR3 is TGTGCCAGTAGTATAAGAGGAGGCTACACCTTC. Translation: CASSIRGGYTF.

V gene TRBV5-1 combines with J gene TRBJ2-3; 11 nucleotides line up with TRBD2. CDR1 and CDR2 (germline): SGHRS, YFSETQ. The CDR3 runs 19 residues. The V and J ends lost 0 bases and 1 base, in that order; junction bases with no gene match: 10. The DNA of the CDR3 is TGCGCCAGCAGCTTGGAGGGAGGTAGCGGGAGGGCCCGCACAGATACGCAGTATTTT. It translates to CASSLEGGSGRARTDTQYF. Filled out from reference TRBV5-1 and TRBJ2-3, the complete variable domain reads KAGVTQTPRYLIKTRGQQVTLSCSPISGHRSVSWYQQTPGQGLQFLFEYFSETQRNKGNFPGRFSGRQFSNSRSEMNVSTLELGDSALYLCASSLEGGSGRARTDTQYFGPGTRLTVL.

V is TRBV6-5 and J is TRBJ1-2; D is uncertain. Germline lookup yields CDR1 MNHEY and CDR2 SVGAGI. The CDR3 sequence is 12 residues long. V lost 5 bases, J lost 2 bases, and 6 bases lay in between. The CDR3 is CASSEANYGYTF. The CDR3 bases are TGTGCCAGCAGTGAAGCGAACTATGGCTACACCTTC.